These T cell receptor beta chains were read from a single sample in a study of blood T cell repertoires in COVID-19. This table comes from immunoSEQ multiplex PCR, and its TCRdb copy is limited to in-frame clones, with some not included. In the table there are about 180,000 clones, approximately 86% of which are singletons. The sequenced material came from peripheral blood. The receptors were sampled from a man aged 50 or older with active or convalescent COVID-19. CDR3s include the opening cysteine and the closing phenylalanine or tryptophan. A D gene is named only where the DNA matches it firmly. Rows may omit the clone size; those that give it use once, few, many or a size class.

cdr3_nt cdr3_aa j_call d_call v_call clone_size
TGTGCCAGCTCACCGGAGCGGGGGGGCACTGCTAATGAGCAGTTCTTC CASSPERGGTANEQFF TRBJ2-1 TRBD2 TRBV18 NA
TGTGCCACCAGGGAGACAGGGATTGGGACTGAAGCTTTCTTT CATRETGIGTEAFF TRBJ1-1 TRBD1 TRBV24-1 NA
TGTGCCAGCAGTTTAGGGACAGGAGACGCTTTCTTT CASSLGTGDAFF TRBJ1-1 TRBD1 TRBV12-3/TRBV12-4 few
TGTGCCAGCAGCGCAATCGGTCGGGGCAGGGGGCAAACTGGCTACACCTTC CASSAIGRGRGQTGYTF TRBJ1-2 TRBD1 TRBV9 once
TGTGCCAGCTCACCGGGCGGGCGCGGCACCGGGGAGCTGTTTTTT CASSPGGRGTGELFF TRBJ2-2 NA TRBV18 few
TGCGCCAGTACAGGGCAGCTGGCCGGGGAGCTGTTTTTT CASTGQLAGELFF TRBJ2-2 NA TRBV5-1 NA
TGTGCCTGGAATTGGGACAACTACGAGCAGTACTTC CAWNWDNYEQYF TRBJ2-7 NA TRBV30 NA
TGCGCCAGCGCTGAAGACAGGATCTATGGCTACACCTTC CASAEDRIYGYTF TRBJ1-2 NA TRBV5-1 NA
TGTGCCAGCAGCTCCAGACTAGACGCAGATACGCAGTATTTT CASSSRLDADTQYF TRBJ2-3 NA TRBV5-6 NA
TGTGCCAGCTCACCAGGGACAGCTGAAGCTTTCTTT CASSPGTAEAFF TRBJ1-1 TRBD1 TRBV18 NA
TGTGCCAGCAGCCTAGCGGGAGTCACCGGGGAGCTGTTTTTT CASSLAGVTGELFF TRBJ2-2 TRBD2 TRBV11-2 NA
TGCAGTGCTAGAGTTACACAGGGGACTTTCTTT CSARVTQGTFF TRBJ1-1 TRBD1 TRBV20-1 NA
TGTGCCAGTAGTATTACAGGGATAAAATCCGGGGAGCTGTTTTTT CASSITGIKSGELFF TRBJ2-2 NA TRBV19 NA
TGTGCCAGCAGTCAGAGACAGAATGAGCAGTTCTTC CASSQRQNEQFF TRBJ2-1 NA TRBV28 NA
TGTGCCAGCAGGGACCCGGGACAGGGGGGCGGCTACACCTTC CASRDPGQGGGYTF TRBJ1-2 TRBD1 TRBV27 NA
TGTGCCAGCAGTTTGGTAGTTAATGAAAAACTGTTTTTT CASSLVVNEKLFF TRBJ1-4 NA TRBV12-3/TRBV12-4 NA
TGTGCCAGCAGCTCAAGTAGCGGGAGGTCCTACGAGCAGTACTTC CASSSSSGRSYEQYF TRBJ2-7 TRBD2 TRBV11-2 NA
TGTGCCAGCAGTTTCGGACTAGCGGGCTCGGATGAGCAGTTCTTC CASSFGLAGSDEQFF TRBJ2-1 TRBD2 TRBV6-5 NA
TGTGCCAGCTGCCTAGGGGCCGTAGATACGCAGTATTTT CASCLGAVDTQYF TRBJ2-3 NA TRBV6-1 NA
TGTGCCAGTAGTCAAACAGGGGAGGTCAATCAGCCCCAGCATTTT CASSQTGEVNQPQHF TRBJ1-5 TRBD1 TRBV19 NA
TGTGCCACTACCCCCACAGGGCCTAATCAGCCCCAGCATTTT CATTPTGPNQPQHF TRBJ1-5 NA TRBV2 once
TGTGCCAGCAGCCAAGTCATCGGTAATTCACCCCTCCACTTT CASSQVIGNSPLHF TRBJ1-6 NA TRBV3-1/TRBV3-2 NA
TGTGCCAGCAGCTTGGACAGCCAAGGGGAAAAACTGTTTTTT CASSLDSQGEKLFF TRBJ1-4 NA TRBV28 few
TGCAGCGCAAACCGGGACACGGGGGAAAAACTGTTTTTT CSANRDTGEKLFF TRBJ1-4 NA TRBV29-1 NA
TGCGCCAGCAGCCAAGATCCCCCGTCGGGGCAGGGGAACACCATATATTTT CASSQDPPSGQGNTIYF TRBJ1-3 NA TRBV4-3 few
TGTGCCACCAGCAGAGCGGGACAGGGCTCCTACGAGCAGTACTTC CATSRAGQGSYEQYF TRBJ2-7 TRBD1 TRBV15 once
TGTGCCAGCAGCTTAGAAGCAGGGCCGAATGAGCAGTTCTTC CASSLEAGPNEQFF TRBJ2-1 NA TRBV7-2 few
TGTGCCATCAGTGAGAGGCGGGGTAAGGATGAGCAGTTCTTC CAISERRGKDEQFF TRBJ2-1 NA TRBV10-3 NA
TGCGCCAGCAGCCAACAGGGGAGGGGGAATGAAAAACTGTTTTTT CASSQQGRGNEKLFF TRBJ1-4 NA TRBV4-1 NA
TGTGCCAGCAGTTACTCGAACAGTGCAGCTGGAAACACCATATATTTT CASSYSNSAAGNTIYF TRBJ1-3 NA TRBV6-5 few
TGTGCCAGCAGCTTTAGCGGGAGCGTTGGAAATGAGCAGTTCTTC CASSFSGSVGNEQFF TRBJ2-1 TRBD2 TRBV11-3 NA
TGCGCCAGCAGCCAGAGTAGCGGGATAAAAGCAGATACGCAGTATTTT CASSQSSGIKADTQYF TRBJ2-3 TRBD2 TRBV4-1 NA
TGTGCCAGCAGCTCCAATGTGGAGGGCCCCTACGAGCAGTACTTC CASSSNVEGPYEQYF TRBJ2-7 NA TRBV5-4 once
TGTGCCAGCAGCTTAGACAGGGAAGCTTTCTTT CASSLDREAFF TRBJ1-1 NA TRBV7-2 once
TGCGCCAGCAGCGCCGACAATAACTATGGCTACACCTTC CASSADNNYGYTF TRBJ1-2 NA TRBV5-1 NA
TGTGCCAGCAGTTACACAACAGGGGGGCAGGAAAAACTGTTTTTT CASSYTTGGQEKLFF TRBJ1-4 TRBD1 TRBV6-5 NA
TGTGCCAGCAGCTTAGTTGCTGGGCCTGGAAACATTCAGTACTTC CASSLVAGPGNIQYF TRBJ2-4 NA TRBV7-2 NA
TGTGCCAGCAGCGCCACCCCTAGCGGGAGGTCTCAAGAGACCCAGTACTTC CASSATPSGRSQETQYF TRBJ2-5 TRBD2 TRBV9 NA
TGTGCCTGGAGCAGGGGCCACCTACAGAATGAAAAACTGTTTTTT CAWSRGHLQNEKLFF TRBJ1-4 NA TRBV30 NA
TGTGCCAGCAGTCGGACAGGGGTGAGTGAGCAGTTCTTC CASSRTGVSEQFF TRBJ2-1 TRBD1 TRBV12-3/TRBV12-4 NA
TGTGCCAGTAGTATGCCTAGCGGGAGTACAGATACGCAGTATTTT CASSMPSGSTDTQYF TRBJ2-3 TRBD2 TRBV19 NA
TGTGCCAGCAGACCCTTGGGGGGGGCAAATGGCTACACCTTC CASRPLGGANGYTF TRBJ1-2 NA TRBV9 NA
TGTGCCAGCAGCTTCAGGGGGAGTTCACCCCTCCACTTT CASSFRGSSPLHF TRBJ1-6 TRBD1 TRBV11-3 NA
TGTGCCAGCAGCCAACCCCACTCGGCGGCTGGAAACACCATATATTTT CASSQPHSAAGNTIYF TRBJ1-3 NA TRBV3-1/TRBV3-2 NA
TGTGCCAGCAGTGAAAGTCCTTGGGGAGGGGACACTGAAGCTTTCTTT CASSESPWGGDTEAFF TRBJ1-1 NA TRBV6-1 NA
TGTGCCAGCTCACTAGGGGCAACTAATGAAAAACTGTTTTTT CASSLGATNEKLFF TRBJ1-4 NA TRBV18 NA
TGTGCCAGCAGCCTGCGGGACAGAACCTCCAGTTCCTTC CASSLRDRTSSSF TRBJ1-2 TRBD1 TRBV12-3/TRBV12-4 NA
TGTGCCAGCAGCGTAGGGACATCTCTCAAGCAGTACTTC CASSVGTSLKQYF TRBJ2-7 NA TRBV9 NA
TGTGCCAGCAGCAAAACAGGACCCGCAACTAATGAAAAACTGTTTTTT CASSKTGPATNEKLFF TRBJ1-4 NA TRBV7-6 NA
TGTGCCAGCGACCGATTTGGGGAGAGCATCAATCAGCCCCAGCATTTT CASDRFGESINQPQHF TRBJ1-5 NA TRBV19 NA
TGTGCCAGCAGTTATTTACAGGGGGCTTCACCCCTCCACTTT CASSYLQGASPLHF TRBJ1-6 TRBD1 TRBV6-5 once
TGTGCCAGCAGTGACCGGAGGGTTAGCGGGGGGCTAGAGACCCAGTACTTC CASSDRRVSGGLETQYF TRBJ2-5 TRBD2 TRBV25-1 NA
TGTGCCACCAGGACGGAAGGGGGGGGCTACAATGAGCAGTTCTTC CATRTEGGGYNEQFF TRBJ2-1 NA TRBV15 NA